This TCR beta chain was retrieved from a study of T cell responses to AZD1222 COVID-19 vaccine. Study background: Second doses that came at about 4 or about 12 weeks were put together. Study outcomes and limitations: Targeting of unmutated variant regions was reportedly seen in nearly half of spike-specific TCRs. Only a handful of people who got AZD1222 tested seropositive at baseline. Donors were mostly white British, more females; clonal diversity possibly underestimated.

V shed 3 bases and J 3 bases; nucleotides not matched to a gene: 7. Germline CDR1 and CDR2: SEHNR and FQNEAQ (reference sequence). The CDR3 runs to 16 residues. Regarding this clone: No antigen is known for it.

The assay was immunoSEQ multiplex PCR, and TCRdb's table has in-frame clones only and misses some. The sample holds 150,000 to 200,000 clones; 90% are singletons and the top ten take approximately 3%. V and J are TRBV7-9 and TRBJ2-7; TRBD1 agrees at 11 bases. The clonotype originates from an adult in good health. The sequences come from peripheral blood, collected on day 0 of AZD1222 vaccination. This CDR3 is CASSFLRGQGGYEQYF. The CDR3 nucleotides read TGTGCCAGCAGCTTCCTCCGGGGACAGGGGGGCTACGAGCAGTACTTC.